This is a list of T cell receptor beta chains from one sample in a study of blood T cell repertoires in COVID-19. Clones were sequenced by immunoSEQ multiplex PCR, and TCRdb holds only the in-frame ones, with some missing. Here the sample spans roughly 170,000 clones, more than 75% being singletons. The sample consisted of peripheral blood. The receptors were sampled from a middle-aged man with active or convalescent COVID-19. Both conserved end residues are part of each CDR3. A D gene is named only where the DNA matches it firmly. Clone size is not always given. Where it is, it says once, few, many or a class for expanded clones.

>16|-|TRBD1|TRBV27|TRBJ2-1
TGTGCCAGCAGTTTATTCGAAGGACAGGGATCCAATGAGCAGTTCTTC
CASSLFEGQGSNEQFF
>14|once|-|TRBV24-1|TRBJ2-1
TGTGCCACCAGTGATTTGGACGGGTACAATGAGCAGTTCTTC
CATSDLDGYNEQFF
>15|-|TRBD2|TRBV5-4|TRBJ2-5
TGTGCCAGCAGCTCTAGCGGGGGGGTACAAGAGACCCAGTACTTC
CASSSSGGVQETQYF
>18|-|TRBD1|TRBV7-9|TRBJ1-1
TGTGCCAGCCACTCCCCGTCCCGACAGGGCCCCATGAACACTGAAGCTTTCTTT
CASHSPSRQGPMNTEAFF
>15|once|TRBD1|TRBV19|TRBJ2-7
TGTGCCAGTAGCAACACCGGGACAGGGTCGCGGGAGCAGTACTTC
CASSNTGTGSREQYF
>13|-|-|TRBV7-9|TRBJ1-2
TGTGCCAGCAGCTTAGAGTCAGGGGATGGCTACACCTTC
CASSLESGDGYTF
>13|-|TRBD1|TRBV30|TRBJ2-7
TGTGCCTGGCACCGGGACAGGGGTAACGAGCAGTACTTC
CAWHRDRGNEQYF
>13|-|-|TRBV19|TRBJ2-7
TGTGCCAGTAGGAGGACAGATCACTACGAGCAGTACTTC
CASRRTDHYEQYF
>14|-|-|TRBV15|TRBJ2-7
TGTGCCACCAGCAGATCGAGCGGCTCCTACGAGCAGTACTTC
CATSRSSGSYEQYF
>14|-|TRBD1|TRBV10-3|TRBJ1-5
TGTGCCAGCTCCGGGACAGGGGGCAATCAGCCCCAGCATTTT
CASSGTGGNQPQHF
>15|-|-|TRBV6-6|TRBJ1-3
TGTGCCAGCAGTTACTCGGCCAGCTCTGGAAACACCATATATTTT
CASSYSASSGNTIYF
>12|-|-|TRBV7-2|TRBJ1-1
TGTGCCAGCACCCTGGGGGGGCTTGAAGCTTTCTTT
CASTLGGLEAFF
>13|once|-|TRBV12-3/TRBV12-4|TRBJ2-7
TGTGCCAGCAGTGACAGGACTCCGCGCGAGCAGTACTTC
CASSDRTPREQYF
>15|-|TRBD1|TRBV30|TRBJ1-2
TGTGCCTGGAGTGTGCGAAACCGGGACAGCTATGGCTACACCTTC
CAWSVRNRDSYGYTF
>12|-|-|TRBV6-5|TRBJ1-2
TGTGCCAGCGTACGGGGGGACTATGGCTACACCTTC
CASVRGDYGYTF